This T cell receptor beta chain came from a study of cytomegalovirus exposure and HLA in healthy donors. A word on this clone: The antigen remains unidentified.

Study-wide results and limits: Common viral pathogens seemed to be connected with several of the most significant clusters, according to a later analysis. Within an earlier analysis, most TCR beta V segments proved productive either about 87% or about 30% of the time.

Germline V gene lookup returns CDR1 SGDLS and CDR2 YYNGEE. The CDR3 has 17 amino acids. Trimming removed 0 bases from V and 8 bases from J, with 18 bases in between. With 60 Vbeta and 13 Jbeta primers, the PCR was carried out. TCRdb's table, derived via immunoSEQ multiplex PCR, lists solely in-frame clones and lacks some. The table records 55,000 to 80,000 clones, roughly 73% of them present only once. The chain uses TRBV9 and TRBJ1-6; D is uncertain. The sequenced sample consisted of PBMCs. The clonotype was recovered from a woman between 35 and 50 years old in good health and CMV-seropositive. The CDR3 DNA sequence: TGTGCCAGCAGCGTAGGAGGAGGGCTTGCGTTTGATTCACCCCTCCACTTT. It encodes CASSVGGGLAFDSPLHF.